Listed here are 30 T cell receptor beta chains from one sample, sequenced in a study of blood T cell repertoires in COVID-19. Profiling relied on immunoSEQ multiplex PCR, and the TCRdb table lists in-frame clones only, not all of them. The table has approximately 170,000 clones, about 86% seen once. Sequenced material: peripheral blood. The receptors derive from a woman aged 80 or over in a cohort sampled during active or convalescent COVID-19.

The CDR3 sequence: CATSEKGNYGYTF. The CDR3 DNA sequence: TGTGCCACCAGTGAAAAGGGGAACTATGGCTACACCTTC. The genes are TRBV24-1 and TRBJ1-2, with D tentatively TRBD1 (5 bases). The V gene lost 4 bases and the J gene lost 2 bases, with 7 bases spanning the gap. The CDR3 runs 13 residues. CDR1 and CDR2 (germline): KGHDR, SFDVKD.

This clone is a singleton in its sample. This chain joins TRBV9 and TRBJ1-1; weak D call: TRBD1 (6 bases). Germline V lookup: CDR1 SGDLS, CDR2 YYNGEE. The V and J ends lost 0 bases and 2 bases respectively, with 11 bases between them. The CDR3 contains 15 residues. CDR3 DNA: TGTGCCAGCAGCGTAGGAGGACAGTTTAACACTGAAGCTTTCTTT. Translated, it gives CASSVGGQFNTEAFF.

V usage is TRBV5-1 and J usage is TRBJ1-1; 9 bases line up with TRBD1. The V gene end was trimmed by 3 bases and the J gene end by 3 bases; junction bases not matched to a gene: 15. The CDR3 extends over 18 amino acids. The germline V gene encodes CDR1 SGHRS and CDR2 YFSETQ. The CDR3 is CASSSKGQGGVVDTEAFF. CDR3 bases: TGCGCCAGCAGCTCTAAGGGACAGGGTGGTGTTGTGGACACTGAAGCTTTCTTT.

The J gene is TRBJ2-5, the V gene TRBV28, with 11 bases lining up with TRBD1. V lost 5 bases and J lost 5; bases outside the gene matches: 10. Germline lookup yields CDR1 MDHEN and CDR2 SYDVKM. This CDR3 region has 16 residues. The CDR3 DNA reads TGTGCCAGCAGTGACCGGACAGGGGGCTTCTTGGAGACCCAGTACTTC. Amino acid sequence: CASSDRTGGFLETQYF.

CDR3 protein: CASSLDNQRGANEQFF. For the CDR3, the DNA is TGTGCCAGCAGCTTAGATAACCAGCGGGGGGCCAATGAGCAGTTCTTC. The chain has TRBV11-3 and TRBJ2-1; TRBD2 matches 9 bases. Germline trimming cut 0 bases from V and 6 bases from J; bases unmatched to any gene: 6. Germline CDR1 and CDR2: SGHNT and YENEEA. The CDR3 consists of 16 residues.

The V and J genes are TRBV5-1 and TRBJ1-2; D ambiguous. There are 14 residues in the CDR3. The germline V gene encodes CDR1 SGHRS and CDR2 YFSETQ. V was pared by 1 base and J by 5 bases, with 12 bases between. The CDR3 spells CASSLLGTGYGYTF. The CDR3 DNA sequence: TGCGCCAGCAGCTTGTTAGGCACCGGGTATGGCTACACCTTC.

V is TRBV5-6 and J is TRBJ2-1; no clear D gene. Germline CDR1 reads SGHDT; CDR2 reads YYEEEE. The CDR3 is 12 residues long. V was cut by 4 bases and J by 7 bases, with 9 bases left in between. CDR3 amino acids: CASSPGSNEQFF. In DNA form, the CDR3 reads TGTGCCAGCAGCCCCGGTAGTAATGAGCAGTTCTTC.

This rearrangement joins TRBV6-5 to TRBJ1-1; possibly TRBD1 for D (6 bases). The CDR3 covers 15 residues. Trimming shortened V by 5 bases and J by 4 bases, and 17 bases separated the two germline ends. Germline CDR1 and CDR2: MNHEY and SVGAGI. CDR3 nucleotide sequence: TGTGCCAGCAGTCCTCTCGGGGGGGCTGGCACTGAAGCTTTCTTT. It codes for CASSPLGGAGTEAFF.

This clone was seen just once. V usage is TRBV4-1 and J usage is TRBJ2-1; 7 bases are shared with TRBD2. Per the germline V gene, CDR1 is MGHRA and CDR2 is YSYEKL. The CDR3 has 16 residues. V shed 3 bases and J 0 bases; nucleotides not matched to a gene: 5. The CDR3 nucleotides are TGCGCCAGCAGCCAGTTGGCGGGAGCCTCCTACAATGAGCAGTTCTTC. The encoded protein is CASSQLAGASYNEQFF.

The rearrangement links TRBV28 to TRBJ1-5; TRBD1 matches at 9 bases. The ends lost 3 bases at V and 4 bases at J; junction bases unmatched: 4. Germline V gene sequence: CDR1 MDHEN, CDR2 SYDVKM. This CDR3 is built from 15 residues. CDR3 amino acids: CASSLVTGGNQPQHF. CDR3 DNA sequence: TGTGCCAGCAGTTTGGTGACAGGGGGGAATCAGCCCCAGCATTTT.

The chain employs TRBV21-1 and TRBJ1-6. TRBV21-1 is a pseudogene segment. This CDR3 has 15 residues. The CDR3 bases are TGTGCCAGCAGCAAAGCGCGCCATTATAATTCACCCCTCCACTTT. It translates to CASSKARHYNSPLHF.

V and J are TRBV3-1 (or the pseudogene TRBV3-2) and TRBJ1-2; 11 bases are a match to TRBD1. CDR1 and CDR2 from the germline V gene are LGHDT and YNNKEL (reference sequence). Losses at the gene ends were 2 bases for V and 2 bases for J; bases not matched to a gene: 1. The CDR3 length is 15 residues. CDR3 nucleotide sequence: TGTGCCAGCAGCCAATGGGACAGGGGGAACTATGGCTACACCTTC. It yields the protein CASSQWDRGNYGYTF.

This CDR3 reads CASSVVRADGELFF. Here the CDR3 DNA reads TGTGCCAGCAGCGTAGTTCGTGCGGACGGGGAGCTGTTTTTT. The chain combines TRBV9 with TRBJ2-2; D remains unclear. The ends were cut back, 0 bases at V and 7 bases at J, with 10 bases in the middle. The CDR3 has 14 amino acids. CDR1 is SGDLS, CDR2 YYNGEE, per germline.

V and J are TRBV11-2 and TRBJ2-3; possibly TRBD1 for D (7 bases). Per germline, CDR1 SGHAT and CDR2 FQNNGV. This CDR3 is 15 amino acids long. The V and J ends lost 3 bases and 0 bases respectively, with 10 bases between them. CDR3 sequence reads: CASSLTGTSTDTQYF. The CDR3, as DNA: TGTGCCAGCAGCTTGACAGGGACTAGCACAGATACGCAGTATTTT.

This chain joins TRBV5-6 and TRBJ2-1; 13 bases are shared with TRBD2. The length of the CDR3 is 19 residues. V lost 3 bases, J lost 4 bases, and 13 bases stayed unmatched. The germline gives CDR1 SGHDT, CDR2 YYEEEE. The DNA for the CDR3 is TGTGCCAGCAGCTACAGTCCGGGACTAGCGGGGATATATTACAATGAGCAGTTCTTC. Protein sequence: CASSYSPGLAGIYYNEQFF.

This clone was observed once. The rearrangement links TRBV6-2 or TRBV6-3 to TRBJ1-1, with D uncertain. The CDR3 runs to 12 residues. Germline-derived CDR1 and CDR2 are MNHEY and SVGEGT. Trimming took off 2 bases at V and 6 bases at J, with 7 bases between the two ends. The DNA of the CDR3 is TGTGCCAGCAGTTACCCCCTTCCTGAAGCTTTCTTT. This codes for CASSYPLPEAFF.

The V gene is TRBV5-1, the J gene TRBJ2-1, with a possible D match to TRBD2 (6 bases). CDR3 size: 16 residues. V lost 3 bases, J lost 0 bases, and 13 bases lay in between. Germline CDR1 is SGHRS and CDR2 is YFSETQ. CDR3 amino acids: CASSWGVGSSYNEQFF. The CDR3 nucleotides are TGCGCCAGCAGCTGGGGGGTAGGAAGCTCCTACAATGAGCAGTTCTTC. The full variable domain, completed using reference TRBV5-1 and TRBJ2-1, is KAGVTQTPRYLIKTRGQQVTLSCSPISGHRSVSWYQQTPGQGLQFLFEYFSETQRNKGNFPGRFSGRQFSNSRSEMNVSTLELGDSALYLCASSWGVGSSYNEQFFGPGTRLTVL.

The V call is TRBV30, the J call TRBJ2-7; D is ambiguous. CDR1 is GTSNPN, CDR2 SVGIG, per germline (reference sequence). Between the trimmed V and J ends, which lost 5 bases and 3 bases, there was a span of 23 bases. The CDR3 is made up of 16 amino acids. In nucleotides, the CDR3 is TGTGCCTGGGCCAATAGTGGCAGGCTCGAAGGCTACGAGCAGTACTTC. Amino acid sequence: CAWANSGRLEGYEQYF.

This clone showed up just once. The rearrangement links TRBV9 to TRBJ1-2; possible D gene TRBD1, 6 bases. There are 15 residues in the CDR3. Trimming pared 4 bases from V and 0 bases from J, leaving 13 bases between. From germline, CDR1 is SGDLS and CDR2 YYNGEE. CDR3 coding DNA: TGTGCCAGCAGCAGGGGGACGGGCTCTAACTATGGCTACACCTTC. This sequence encodes CASSRGTGSNYGYTF.

This sequence joins TRBV5-1 and TRBJ1-5, with 10 bases fitting TRBD1. Germline trimming cut 3 bases from V and 7 bases from J; bases unmatched to any gene: 4. Germline V gives CDR1 SGHRS, CDR2 YFSETQ. The CDR3 consists of 14 residues. DNA for the CDR3: TGCGCCAGCAGCTCTGGACAGGGGGAGCAGCCCCAGCATTTT. Amino acids: CASSSGQGEQPQHF. Drawing the rest from reference TRBV5-1 and TRBJ1-5, the complete variable domain is KAGVTQTPRYLIKTRGQQVTLSCSPISGHRSVSWYQQTPGQGLQFLFEYFSETQRNKGNFPGRFSGRQFSNSRSEMNVSTLELGDSALYLCASSSGQGEQPQHFGDGTRLSIL.

As regards this clone: Other DNA sequences in the same sample also yield this CDR3. The chain recombines TRBV3-1 (or the pseudogene TRBV3-2) with TRBJ1-6, with 10 bases matching TRBD1. Germline trimming cut 4 bases from V and 7 bases from J; bases unmatched to any gene: 1. CDR1 and CDR2 from the germline V gene are LGHDT and YNNKEL (reference sequence). The CDR3 spans 14 residues. CDR3 in amino acids: CASSLGQGNSPLHF. DNA for the CDR3: TGTGCCAGCAGCCTGGGACAGGGGAATTCACCCCTCCACTTT.

The chain has TRBV10-2 and TRBJ2-2; perhaps TRBD2 as D (6 bases). CDR1 and CDR2 (germline): WSHSY, SAAADI. The ends were cut back, 11 bases at V and 2 bases at J, with 6 bases in the middle. The CDR3 is 11 residues long. This CDR3 is CAGLNTGELFF. The CDR3 DNA is TGCGCCGGACTAAACACCGGGGAGCTGTTTTTT.

The chain uses TRBV5-6 and TRBJ2-6, with unresolved D. Trimming left V 2 bases short and J 0 bases short, with 12 bases between. This CDR3 has 17 residues. Germline CDR1 SGHDT, CDR2 YYEEEE. CDR3: CASSFKARSSGANVLTF. CDR3 nucleotides: TGTGCCAGCAGCTTTAAAGCGCGGAGCTCTGGGGCCAACGTCCTGACTTTC. The full variable domain, completed using reference TRBV5-6 and TRBJ2-6, is DAGVTQSPTHLIKTRGQQVTLRCSPKSGHDTVSWYQQALGQGPQFIFQYYEEEERQRGNFPDRFSGHQFPNYSSELNVNALLLGDSALYLCASSFKARSSGANVLTFGAGSRLTVL.

CDR3 sequence reads: CASSLARTRWEPQHF. Here the CDR3 DNA reads TGTGCCAGCAGCTTGGCCCGGACACGATGGGAGCCCCAGCATTTT. V and J are TRBV5-5 and TRBJ1-5; TRBD1 is a possible D gene (5 bases). Germline CDR1 reads SGHKS; CDR2 reads YYEKEE (reference sequence). This CDR3 has 15 residues. Between the trimmed V and J ends, which lost 0 bases and 8 bases, there was a span of 15 bases.

The chain uses TRBV7-9 and TRBJ1-1; 7 bases fit TRBD1. Per germline, CDR1 SEHNR and CDR2 FQNEAQ (reference sequence). With V trimmed by 5 bases and J by 5 bases, 8 bases remained unmatched. The CDR3 is made up of 14 amino acids. CDR3 sequence: CASSPSTGRTEAFF. CDR3 nucleotide sequence: TGTGCCAGCAGCCCCTCGACAGGGAGGACTGAAGCTTTCTTT.

The genes are TRBV18 and TRBJ1-2; 7 bases fit TRBD1. The CDR3 spans 15 residues. J was trimmed by 0 bases and V by 3 bases; bases with no gene match: 4. Germline-derived CDR1 and CDR2 are KGHSH and LQKENI. CDR3 residues: CASSPIQGSNYGYTF. The CDR3 DNA sequence: TGTGCCAGCTCACCGATACAGGGGTCTAACTATGGCTACACCTTC.

The chain employs TRBV2 and TRBJ1-1; weak D call: TRBD1 (5 bases). The V gene's germline CDR1 is SNHLY and CDR2 FYNNEI. The CDR3 is 12 amino acids. V shed 7 bases and J shed 5 bases, with 11 bases lying between them. The CDR3 here is CASKVQGTEAFF. CDR3 nucleotides: TGTGCCAGCAAGGTGCAGGGAACTGAAGCTTTCTTT.

In its sample, this clone was seen a few times. The rearrangement uses TRBV2 and TRBJ2-7; 8 bases match TRBD1. CDR1 SNHLY and CDR2 FYNNEI come from the germline V gene. J was trimmed by 3 bases and V by 5 bases; bases with no gene match: 3. This CDR3 has 13 amino acids. CDR3 nucleotide sequence: TGTGCCAGCAGTTGGGACAGGAGCTACGAGCAGTACGTC. It is translated as CASSWDRSYEQYV.

The J gene is TRBJ1-2, the V gene TRBV27; 8 bases fit TRBD1. V was pared by 0 bases and J by 1 base, with 7 bases of the junction left unmatched. CDR1 is MNHEY and CDR2 is SMNVEV in the germline V gene (reference sequence). The CDR3 contains 17 residues. The CDR3 nucleotides read TGTGCCAGCAGTTTATCGGTGGCAGGGGGCTTTAACTATGGCTACACCTTC. Amino acids: CASSLSVAGGFNYGYTF.

In its sample, this clone was seen once. The chain couples TRBV27 to TRBJ1-5, with D perhaps TRBD1 (6 bases). This CDR3 is 17 amino acids long. Germline V gene data show CDR1 as MNHEY and CDR2 as SMNVEV (reference sequence). The germline V and J ends were trimmed by 5 bases and 5 bases, with 22 bases remaining between them. Here the CDR3 reads CASSLGTWGGSDQPQHF. In DNA form, the CDR3 reads TGTGCCAGCAGTCTCGGGACATGGGGTGGGTCGGATCAGCCCCAGCATTTT.